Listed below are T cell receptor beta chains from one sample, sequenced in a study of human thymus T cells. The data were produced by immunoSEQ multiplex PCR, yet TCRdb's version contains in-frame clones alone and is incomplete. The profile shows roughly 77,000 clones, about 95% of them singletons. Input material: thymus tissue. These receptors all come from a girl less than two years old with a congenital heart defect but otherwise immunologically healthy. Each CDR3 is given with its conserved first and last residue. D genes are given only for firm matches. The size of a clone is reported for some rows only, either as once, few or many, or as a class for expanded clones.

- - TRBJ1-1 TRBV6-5 CASSYRLNTEAFF TGTGCCAGCAGTTACAGGTTGAACACTGAAGCTTTCTTT
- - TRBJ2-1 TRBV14 CASSQEGLRRTNYNEQFF TGTGCCAGCAGCCAAGAAGGACTTCGGAGGACTAACTACAATGAGCAGTTCTTC
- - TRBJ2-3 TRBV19 CASSTDPGEGNTQYF TGTGCCAGTAGTACGGACCCAGGGGAGGGGAATACGCAGTATTTT
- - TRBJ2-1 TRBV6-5 CASSYGRDGYYNEQFF TGTGCCAGCAGTTACGGGCGGGACGGTTACTACAATGAGCAGTTCTTC
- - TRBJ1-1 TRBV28 CASSPPRGVTEAFF TGTGCCAGCAGCCCCCCGAGGGGGGTCACTGAAGCTTTCTTT
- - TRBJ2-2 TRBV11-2 CASSSQSGRNTGELFF TGTGCCAGCAGCTCCCAATCCGGCAGGAACACCGGGGAGCTGTTTTTT
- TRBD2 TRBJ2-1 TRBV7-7 CASSLGRTSNEQFF TGTGCCAGCAGCTTAGGGAGGACTAGCAATGAGCAGTTCTTC
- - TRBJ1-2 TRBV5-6 CASIVGSFDGYGYTF TGTGCCAGCATTGTGGGAAGTTTTGATGGCTATGGCTACACCTTC
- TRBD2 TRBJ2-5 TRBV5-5 CASSPGLAGGVGGETQYF TGTGCCAGCAGCCCGGGACTAGCGGGAGGGGTTGGTGGGGAGACCCAGTACTTC
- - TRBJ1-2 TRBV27 CASSIRHRKRHQDGGYTF TGTGCCAGCAGTATACGACACCGCAAGCGGCATCAGGACGGGGGCTACACCTTC
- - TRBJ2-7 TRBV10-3 CAISESRATQGDEQYF TGTGCCATCAGTGAGTCGAGGGCCACCCAGGGCGACGAGCAGTACTTC
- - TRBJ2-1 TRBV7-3 CASSLRASRRGLNEQFF TGTGCCAGCAGCTTAAGGGCCTCGAGGCGGGGATTAAATGAGCAGTTCTTC
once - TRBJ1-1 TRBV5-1 CASSPGGYMNTEAFF TGCGCCAGCAGCCCCGGTGGGTACATGAACACTGAAGCTTTCTTT
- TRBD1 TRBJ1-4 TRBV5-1 CASSLTGGWGEKLFF TGCGCCAGCAGTCTGACAGGGGGTTGGGGTGAAAAACTGTTTTTT
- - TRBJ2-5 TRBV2 CASSEAGLAKETQYF TGTGCCAGCAGTGAAGCCGGTCTTGCCAAAGAGACCCAGTACTTC
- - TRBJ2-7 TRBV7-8 CASSLPAGPREQYF TGTGCCAGCAGCTTGCCAGCGGGCCCTAGGGAGCAGTACTTC
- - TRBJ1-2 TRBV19 CASSGGDGYTF TGTGCCAGTAGTGGGGGAGACGGCTACACCTTC
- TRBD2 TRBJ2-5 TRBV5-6 CASSRREGGETQYF TGTGCCAGCAGCCGTCGGGAGGGAGGAGAGACCCAGTACTTC
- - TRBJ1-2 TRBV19 CASSFQGSDRSYGYTF TGTGCCAGTAGTTTCCAGGGGTCGGACAGATCGTATGGCTACACCTTC
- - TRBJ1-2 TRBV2 CASSSTHFYGYTF TGTGCCAGCAGCTCGACACATTTCTATGGCTACACCTTC
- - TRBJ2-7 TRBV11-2 CASSFFWGPPYEQYF TGTGCCAGCAGCTTTTTCTGGGGACCCCCCTACGAGCAGTACTTC
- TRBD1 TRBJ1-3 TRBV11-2 CASSYRGLSSGNTIYF TGTGCCAGCAGCTACAGGGGCTTAAGCTCTGGAAACACCATATATTTT
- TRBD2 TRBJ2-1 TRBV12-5 CASGLVPGLAGAVNEQFF TGTGCTAGTGGTTTGGTACCTGGACTAGCGGGAGCTGTAAATGAGCAGTTCTTC
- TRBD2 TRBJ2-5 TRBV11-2 CASSLRGGDQKETQYF TGTGCCAGCAGCTTACGTGGGGGGGATCAGAAAGAGACCCAGTACTTC
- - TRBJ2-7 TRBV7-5 CARSFRDRAYEQYF TGTGCCAGAAGCTTCCGGGACAGAGCCTACGAGCAGTACTTC
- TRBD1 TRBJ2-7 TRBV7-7 CASSENRGSSYEQYF TGTGCCAGCAGCGAAAACAGGGGGAGCTCCTACGAGCAGTACTTC
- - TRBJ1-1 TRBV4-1 CASSQDLKQGVTEAFF TGCGCCAGCAGCCAAGATCTTAAACAGGGTGTCACTGAAGCTTTCTTT
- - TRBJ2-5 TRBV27 CASSYRPPQGGKETQYF TGTGCCAGCAGTTATCGTCCGCCACAGGGGGGGAAAGAGACCCAGTACTTC
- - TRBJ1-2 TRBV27 CASIGLGREGEAYGYTF TGTGCCAGCATCGGTCTTGGCAGGGAGGGGGAGGCCTATGGCTACACCTTC
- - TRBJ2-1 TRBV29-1 CSVAGGSYNEQFF TGCAGCGTTGCTGGAGGTTCGTACAATGAGCAGTTCTTC
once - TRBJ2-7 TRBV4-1 CASSLQAGHNYEQYF TGCGCCAGCAGCCTCCAAGCGGGACACAACTACGAGCAGTACTTC
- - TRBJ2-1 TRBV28 CASSLGRQRSYNEQFF TGTGCCAGCAGTTTAGGGCGGCAAAGATCCTACAATGAGCAGTTCTTC
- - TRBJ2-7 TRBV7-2 CASSGGLSLAEQYF TGTGCCAGCAGCGGTGGACTCTCCTTGGCGGAGCAGTACTTC
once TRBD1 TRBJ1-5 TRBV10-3 CAISVGDRLHGSNQPQHF TGTGCCATCAGTGTAGGGGACAGGTTACATGGTAGCAATCAGCCCCAGCATTTT
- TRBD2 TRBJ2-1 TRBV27 CASSPRAGGSSGNEQFF TGTGCCAGCAGTCCACGTGCGGGAGGGTCCTCGGGGAATGAGCAGTTCTTC
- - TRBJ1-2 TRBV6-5 CASTGEGPGYTF TGTGCCAGCACCGGGGAGGGTCCTGGCTACACCTTC
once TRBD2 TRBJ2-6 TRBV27 CASSVKSSGRSVGANVLTF TGTGCCAGCAGTGTAAAATCTAGCGGGAGGTCGGTTGGGGCCAACGTCCTGACTTTC
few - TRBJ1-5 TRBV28 CASSLWLQGAQHF TGTGCCAGCAGTTTATGGCTCCAAGGGGCCCAGCATTTT
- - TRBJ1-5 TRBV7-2 CASSYRGQPQHF TGTGCCAGCAGCTATCGGGGTCAGCCCCAGCATTTT
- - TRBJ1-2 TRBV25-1 CASPRRTDGYTF TGTGCCAGCCCACGGAGGACAGACGGCTACACCTTC
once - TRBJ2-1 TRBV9 CASSVEPEHNNEQFF TGTGCCAGCAGCGTAGAACCAGAACATAACAATGAGCAGTTCTTC
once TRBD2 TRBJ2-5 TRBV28 CASSLATGLDASQETQYF TGTGCCAGCAGTTTAGCGACCGGACTAGACGCGTCCCAAGAGACCCAGTACTTC
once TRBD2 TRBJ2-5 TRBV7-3 CASSPQGGPSGTQYF TGTGCCAGCAGCCCCCAGGGAGGGCCCTCGGGGACCCAGTACTTC
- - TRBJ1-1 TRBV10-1 CASSESREGRNTEAFF TGCGCCAGCAGTGAGTCCAGGGAAGGGAGAAACACTGAAGCTTTCTTT
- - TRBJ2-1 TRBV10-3 CAIADPHNEQFF TGTGCCATCGCGGACCCCCACAATGAGCAGTTCTTC
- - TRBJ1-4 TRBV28 CASTTGGNGDEKLFF TGTGCCAGCACGACCGGGGGAAACGGGGATGAAAAACTGTTTTTT
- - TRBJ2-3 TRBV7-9 CASSLDLTRGARHTQYF TGTGCCAGCAGCCTAGACCTTACCCGTGGCGCCCGTCATACGCAGTATTTT
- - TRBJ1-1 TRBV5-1 CASSSFQGNTEAFF TGCGCCAGCAGCTCTTTCCAGGGAAACACTGAAGCTTTCTTT
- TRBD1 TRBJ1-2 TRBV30 CAWSVGQPHNYGYTF TGTGCCTGGAGTGTGGGACAGCCCCATAACTATGGCTACACCTTC
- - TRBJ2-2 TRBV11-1 CASSAPWGGEDTGELFF TGTGCCAGCAGCGCGCCCTGGGGCGGAGAGGACACCGGGGAGCTGTTTTTT
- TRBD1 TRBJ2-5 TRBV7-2 CASSLSSDRGQETQYF TGTGCCAGCAGCTTATCTTCGGACAGGGGGCAAGAGACCCAGTACTTC
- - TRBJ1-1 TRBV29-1 CSGKQGRDTEAFF TGCAGCGGGAAACAGGGACGGGACACTGAAGCTTTCTTT